This T cell receptor beta chain was identified in a study of beta chain features in type 1 diabetes. Study context: Examined across all samples were some 110 million sorted cells.

The V and J ends lost 3 bases and 9 bases respectively, with 12 bases between them. The CDR3 contains 13 residues. Germline loops: CDR1 LNHDA, CDR2 SQIVND (reference sequence). The whole isolated RNA underwent reverse transcription, so sequencing captured expressed TCRB transcripts. Sequencing used immunoSEQ multiplex PCR; TCRdb keeps in-frame clones, though not all of them. Of under 950,000 clones in the sample, 17% were seen once. Concerning this clone: Its antigen is as yet unknown.

Study outcomes and limitations: The study found fewer insertions and more deletions at VDJ junctions in type 1 diabetes patients. The study found that naive, central memory and Treg TCRB repertoires appeared more similar in patients than in healthy donors. TCRB rearrangement may or may not be influenced by HLA type; here this remained unresolved.

This chain joins TRBV19 and TRBJ1-5; D remains ambiguous. This sequence was found in a woman between 18 and 29 years old in good health. What was sequenced was naive CD4+ T cells from blood. CDR3 region: CASSMSEGLPQHF. CDR3 coding DNA: TGTGCCAGTAGTATGTCTGAAGGCCTGCCCCAGCATTTT.